This T cell receptor beta chain was identified during a study of CD8 T cells in Susac syndrome. Study context: Blood was drawn from Susac syndrome patients while they were therapy-naive, on corticosteroids, or on intravenous immunoglobulin alone.

An amount of RNA that ranged from roughly 0.5 to 1 ug was reverse transcribed with random hexamers. immunoSEQ multiplex PCR amplified TCR beta CDR3 across 54 Vbeta, 13 Jbeta. In TCRdb, the immunoSEQ multiplex PCR reads were re-called with MiXCR into one record per CDR3 protein. The table includes some 200,000 distinct CDR3 sequences, approximately 95% detected once. Patients with Susac syndrome showed fulfilment of recently defined diagnostic criteria for definite or probable disease. Germline V lookup: CDR1 MDHEN, CDR2 SYDVKM. This CDR3 contains 11 residues. Trimming shortened V by 5 bases and J by 3 bases, and 5 bases separated the two germline ends. This clonotype was picked up one time.

The chain couples TRBV28 to TRBJ2-7; no definite D call. Sequencing was done on a sample of CD8+ T cells from PBMCs. This receptor was taken from a human donor with Susac syndrome. The CDR3 sequence: CASSQIYEQYF. In DNA, the CDR3 is TGTGCCAGCAGTCAGATCTACGAGCAGTACTTC.